This is a list of T cell receptor beta chains from one sample in a study of CD8 T cells in Susac syndrome. One entry per CDR3 protein, called by TCRdb with MiXCR from the immunoSEQ multiplex PCR reads. Counted here are about 60,000 distinct CDR3 sequences, around nine tenths occurring once; the ten biggest clones make up about 0.21%. The source material was CD8+ T cells from PBMCs. These receptors all stem from a human donor in good health. CDR3s include the opening cysteine and the closing phenylalanine or tryptophan. A D gene is named only where the DNA matches it firmly. Some rows have no size entry. The others give once, few or many, or a class for an expanded clone.

clone_size	d_call	v_call	j_call	cdr3_nt	cdr3_aa
NA	NA	TRBV5-1	TRBJ2-3	TGCGCCAGCAGCTCGAGGGACACCGTCACAGATACGCAGTATTTT	CASSSRDTVTDTQYF
NA	NA	TRBV4-1	TRBJ1-2	TGCGCCAGCAGCCAAGATCCGGGCGTTAACTATGGCTACACCTTC	CASSQDPGVNYGYTF
NA	NA	TRBV7-3	TRBJ2-7	TGTGCCAGCAGCTTAAGGAGTGACTCCTACGAGCAGTACTTC	CASSLRSDSYEQYF
NA	NA	TRBV28	TRBJ2-7	TGTGCCAGCAGTTTTGGGACATCTTCCTACGAGCAGTACTTC	CASSFGTSSYEQYF
NA	TRBD1	TRBV6-4	TRBJ1-2	TGTGCCAGCAGTGACCGGGTGGCAGGGGGAGAGAGTGGCTACACCTTC	CASSDRVAGGESGYTF
NA	TRBD1	TRBV2	TRBJ2-7	TGTGCCAGCAGTTCCGGGACAGGGGGTATTTTCTGCGAGCAGTACTTC	CASSSGTGGIFCEQYF
NA	NA	TRBV7-9	TRBJ2-4	TGTGCCAGCAGCTTAGGAACACTGGAAAACATTCAGTACTTC	CASSLGTLENIQYF
NA	NA	TRBV7-9	TRBJ1-2	TGTGCCAGCAGCTTGGGGGGCAAATTGGATGGCTACACCTTC	CASSLGGKLDGYTF
NA	NA	TRBV5-1	TRBJ1-5	TGCGCCAGCAGCCGGGGGGCCGACGGTCAGCCCCAGCATTTT	CASSRGADGQPQHF
NA	TRBD1	TRBV28	TRBJ2-2	TGTGCCAGCAGTTGGACAGGGGCCGGGGAGCTGTTTTTT	CASSWTGAGELFF
NA	NA	TRBV5-1	TRBJ2-7	TGCGCCAGCTCCTTAGGGGGTTTCTCCTACGAGCAGTACTTC	CASSLGGFSYEQYF
NA	NA	TRBV3-1	TRBJ1-4	TGTGCCAGCAGCCAGGACGGACCTTATGAAAAACTGTTTTTT	CASSQDGPYEKLFF
NA	NA	TRBV20-1	TRBJ2-7	TGCAGTGCTAGACACCTTGACAGTTACGAGCAGTACTTC	CSARHLDSYEQYF
NA	TRBD1	TRBV5-6	TRBJ1-3	TGTGCCAGCAGCTTGCAATGGGGGACAGGGCCTGGCACCATATATTTT	CASSLQWGTGPGTIYF
NA	NA	TRBV24-1	TRBJ2-7	TGTGCCACCAGTGACCTGCGGACTTACGAGCAGTACTTC	CATSDLRTYEQYF
NA	NA	TRBV23-1	TRBJ2-7	TGCGCCAGCAGTCAATCGTGGAGGGGAAACGAGCAGTACTTC	CASSQSWRGNEQYF
NA	NA	TRBV19	TRBJ1-1	TGTGCCAGTAGCCTCAGGGAGAATTTGAACACTGAAGCTTTCTTT	CASSLRENLNTEAFF
NA	NA	TRBV19	TRBJ2-2	TGTGCCGTGGGAACAGCGCTTACCGGGGAGCTGTTTTTT	CAVGTALTGELFF
NA	TRBD1	TRBV9	TRBJ2-1	TGTGCCAGCAGCGGCGGGACAGGGGAATCCTACAATGAGCAGTTCTTC	CASSGGTGESYNEQFF
NA	NA	TRBV7-9	TRBJ2-7	TGTGCCAGCAGCCGCAGGGAGACCTACGAGCAGTACTTC	CASSRRETYEQYF
NA	TRBD1	TRBV2	TRBJ1-2	TGTGCCAGCAGGGACAGGGACGGGGACTATGGCTACACCTTC	CASRDRDGDYGYTF
NA	TRBD2	TRBV7-8	TRBJ2-3	TGTGCCAGCAGCTCGTTCGGGGGGGGGCCAGATACGCAGTATTTT	CASSSFGGGPDTQYF
NA	TRBD1	TRBV12-3/TRBV12-4	TRBJ2-7	TGTGCCAGCAGTTTAGAGGGGGCAATTTACGAGCAGTACTTC	CASSLEGAIYEQYF
NA	NA	TRBV25-1	TRBJ2-3	TGTGCCAGCAGTGAATATATTTGGACCGAAAAGTCGGGAGATACGCAGTATTTT	CASSEYIWTEKSGDTQYF
NA	TRBD1	TRBV5-1	TRBJ1-1	TGCGCCAGCAGCTTGAACAGGGGGTACACTGAAGCTTTCTTT	CASSLNRGYTEAFF
once	NA	TRBV28	TRBJ2-2	TGTGCCAGCAGTTTAACCGGGACAATGAACACCGGGGAGCTGTTTTTT	CASSLTGTMNTGELFF
NA	TRBD2	TRBV29-1	TRBJ2-4	TGCAGCGTTGTGTTTAGGGGCGCGTTGGGAGGGGCCAAAAACATTCAGTACTTC	CSVVFRGALGGAKNIQYF
once	NA	TRBV7-3	TRBJ2-2	TGTGCCAGCAGCCACCCCGACAGTCGCGCCGGGGAGCTGTTTTTT	CASSHPDSRAGELFF
NA	NA	TRBV7-9	TRBJ1-1	TGTGCCAGCAGCCGGGACTATGATGAAGCTTTCTTT	CASSRDYDEAFF
NA	NA	TRBV29-1	TRBJ2-5	TGCAGCGTTGAAGTAGGGGGAGCGGAGACCCAGTACTTC	CSVEVGGAETQYF
NA	NA	TRBV4-3	TRBJ2-1	TGCGCCAGCAGCCAAGATGGGACGACCTACAATGAGCAGTTCTTC	CASSQDGTTYNEQFF
NA	TRBD1	TRBV12-5	TRBJ2-1	TGTGCTAGTGGTTCTAACAGGGGTAAAGAGCAGTTCTTC	CASGSNRGKEQFF
few	NA	TRBV13	TRBJ1-5	TGTGCCAGCAGCTTAAAGGGGAACAATCAGCCCCAGCATTTT	CASSLKGNNQPQHF
NA	TRBD2	TRBV28	TRBJ2-7	TGTGCCAGCAGTTTATCGGTTAGCGGGGACTCCTACGAGCAGTACTTC	CASSLSVSGDSYEQYF
NA	NA	TRBV7-9	TRBJ2-7	TGTGCCAGCAACCCCGGGGAAGGGGAGTTACACGAGCAGTACTTC	CASNPGEGELHEQYF
NA	NA	TRBV11-2	TRBJ1-1	TGTGCCAGCAGCCCCCCAGGTTGGACTGAAGCTTTCTTT	CASSPPGWTEAFF
NA	NA	TRBV10-3	TRBJ2-2	TGTGCCATCAGTGAGTCGGGACAAGCGAACACCGGGGAGCTGTTTTTT	CAISESGQANTGELFF
NA	TRBD2	TRBV30	TRBJ2-5	TGTGCCTGCGAGTTCAGGGAGCGGGGGGAGACCCAGTACTTC	CACEFRERGETQYF
NA	NA	TRBV4-1	TRBJ2-2	TGCGCCAGCAGCCAAGATGGGGGCAGAACGAACACCGGGGAGCTGTTTTTT	CASSQDGGRTNTGELFF
NA	NA	TRBV12-3/TRBV12-4	TRBJ2-5	TGTGCCAGCCGCCGCGACGGAGCCCAAGAGACCCAGTACTTC	CASRRDGAQETQYF